A single sample is the source of the 31 T cell receptor beta chains below, sequenced in a study of T cells in Graves' hyperthyroidism and ophthalmopathy. Amplified TCR beta CDR3 regions came from RNA transcripts. In the first-round RT-PCR of the TCR CDR3, the HTBI primer set was used. TCRdb analysed the multiplex PCR reads with MiXCR anew, one entry per CDR3 protein. The sample records 600,000 to 700,000 distinct CDR3 sequences, roughly 14% being singletons. The source material was blood. These receptors all stem from a woman in her thirties or forties with Graves' ophthalmopathy.

This clonotype was detected many times. This chain joins TRBV12-3 or TRBV12-4 and TRBJ1-2; D is unresolved. This CDR3 region has 13 residues. The ends were cut back, 3 bases at V and 9 bases at J, with 14 bases in the middle. CDR3 amino acids: CASSFSGSGSYTF. The CDR3 bases are TGTGCCAGCAGTTTTTCGGGGAGCGGGAGCTACACCTTC.

This clonotype was recorded many times. V usage is TRBV20-1 and J usage is TRBJ2-5, with D perhaps being TRBD1 or TRBD2 (5 bases each). V lost 2 bases, J lost 0 bases, and 10 bases lay in between. Per the germline V gene, CDR1 is DFQATT and CDR2 is SNEGSKA (reference sequence). The CDR3 spans 14 residues. CDR3 residues: CSARLPGHQETQYF. The DNA for the CDR3 is TGCAGTGCTAGATTACCGGGACACCAAGAGACCCAGTACTTC.

The chain employs TRBV12-3 or TRBV12-4 and TRBJ2-7, with 9 bases matching TRBD2. The CDR3 runs to 14 residues. The ends lost 6 bases at V and 2 bases at J; junction bases unmatched: 5. This CDR3 reads CASRGREGPYEQYF. In nucleotides, the CDR3 is TGTGCCAGCAGGGGGCGGGAGGGCCCCTACGAGCAGTACTTC.

V is TRBV28 and J is TRBJ2-1; 12 bases fit TRBD2. Germline lookup yields CDR1 MDHEN and CDR2 SYDVKM. After removal of 7 bases from V and 5 bases from J, the junction contained 6 bases not matched to a gene. There are 15 residues in the CDR3. The CDR3, as DNA: TGTGCCAGCACCCCGGGACTAGCGGGCCACAATGAGCAGTTCTTC. This sequence encodes CASTPGLAGHNEQFF.

This clonotype was seen many times. The V and J genes are TRBV27 and TRBJ2-5, with TRBD1 as a possible D gene (6 bases). V lost 6 bases, J lost 2 bases, and 13 bases lay in between. Germline-derived CDR1 and CDR2 are MNHEY and SMNVEV (reference sequence). The CDR3 length is 14 residues. The DNA for the CDR3 is TGTGCCAGCAGCCCCCAGGGGATGCAAGAGACCCAGTACTTC. It yields the protein CASSPQGMQETQYF.

This clonotype was recorded at least ten times. V usage is TRBV28 and J usage is TRBJ2-7; D gene unclear. Germline loops: CDR1 MDHEN, CDR2 SYDVKM. This CDR3 is built from 13 residues. The V and J ends lost 3 bases and 4 bases respectively, with 10 bases between them. CDR3 residues: CASSLYRYYEQYF. DNA of the CDR3: TGTGCCAGCAGTTTGTACCGATATTACGAGCAGTACTTC.

This clonotype was observed many times. A much larger clone lies a single base off, so this may be a read error. V and J are TRBV7-2 and TRBJ2-5, with a tentative D call TRBD2 (6 bases). Trimming took off 1 base at V and 4 bases at J, with 10 bases between the two ends. Germline V lookup: CDR1 SGHTA, CDR2 FQGNSA. The CDR3 covers 14 residues. The CDR3 reads CASSLGVAVETQYF. Here the CDR3 DNA reads TGTGCCAGCAGCTTAGGGGTAGCGGTAGAGACCCAGTACTTC.

This chain connects TRBV19 to TRBJ1-1; D is possibly TRBD1 (5 bases). The germline V gene encodes CDR1 LNHDA and CDR2 SQIVND (reference sequence). The CDR3 covers 15 residues. V dropped 4 bases and J dropped 0 bases, with 12 bases sitting between them. This CDR3 is CASSKAGTMNTEAFF. The CDR3 nucleotides are TGTGCCAGTAGTAAAGCCGGGACTATGAACACTGAAGCTTTCTTT.

In its sample, this clonotype was seen many times. The V call is TRBV30, the J call TRBJ2-7; D might be TRBD2 (7 bases). Germline CDR1 is GTSNPN and CDR2 is SVGIG (reference sequence). This CDR3 is built from 13 residues. Trimming left V 4 bases short and J 4 bases short, with 14 bases between. The CDR3 sequence is CAWNRGGGYEQYF. The CDR3 DNA reads TGTGCCTGGAATAGGGGAGGGGGGTACGAGCAGTACTTC.

This chain links TRBV7-9 with TRBJ2-2; 8 bases align to TRBD2. The CDR3 consists of 15 residues. Germline CDR1 is SEHNR and CDR2 is FQNEAQ (reference sequence). With V trimmed by 3 bases and J by 4 bases, 4 bases remained unmatched. The CDR3 region has the DNA TGTGCCAGCAGCTTGACTAGCGTGGTCACCGGGGAGCTGTTTTTT. The encoded protein is CASSLTSVVTGELFF. Drawing the rest from reference TRBV7-9 and TRBJ2-2, the complete variable domain is DTGVSQNPRHKITKRGQNVTFRCDPISEHNRLYWYRQTLGQGPEFLTYFQNEAQLEKSRLLSDRFSAERPKGSFSTLEIQRTEQGDSAMYLCASSLTSVVTGELFFGEGSRLTVL.

This clonotype was counted ten times or more. The gene calls are TRBV28 and TRBJ2-7, with 9 bases fitting TRBD2. J lost 5 bases, V lost 5 bases, and 10 bases had no gene match. The CDR3 runs 15 residues. Germline CDR1 and CDR2: MDHEN and SYDVKM. The CDR3 here is CASSAHLAGRHEQYF. The CDR3 DNA is TGTGCCAGCAGTGCTCACCTAGCGGGAAGACACGAGCAGTACTTC.

This clonotype showed up many times. The chain combines TRBV28 with TRBJ2-7; tentative D call: TRBD2 (6 bases). Germline loops: CDR1 MDHEN, CDR2 SYDVKM. The length of the CDR3 is 14 residues. Trimming removed 3 bases at V and 5 bases at J, with 14 bases between. The CDR3 loop reads CASSFPGGRNEQYF. CDR3 bases: TGTGCCAGCAGTTTCCCCGGAGGGAGGAACGAGCAGTACTTC.

This clonotype has ten or more counts. The chain has TRBV5-1 and TRBJ1-2; 7 bases line up with TRBD1. The CDR3 has 14 residues. Germline V gene data show CDR1 as SGHRS and CDR2 as YFSETQ. V was clipped by 3 bases and J by 3 bases; unmatched bases: 5. The CDR3 here is CASSSDRLYYGYTF. The CDR3 bases are TGCGCCAGCAGCTCGGACAGGCTTTACTATGGCTACACCTTC.

This clonotype was seen at least ten times. The chain employs TRBV6-2 or TRBV6-3 and TRBJ1-5; no firm D call. The CDR3 contains 12 residues. Germline CDR1 reads MNHEY; CDR2 reads SVGEGT. V lost 2 bases and J lost 7, with 6 bases in between. In DNA, the CDR3 is TGTGCCAGCAGTTACACAGCCCAGCCCCAGCATTTT. This gives the protein CASSYTAQPQHF.

This clonotype was detected ten times or more. The rearrangement links TRBV12-3 or TRBV12-4 to TRBJ1-3; 8 bases align to TRBD1. This CDR3 has 16 amino acids. With 3 bases clipped from V and 4 bases from J, the junction kept 8 bases outside the gene matches. Here the CDR3 DNA reads TGTGCCAGCAGTTTTCGGACAGGGACTGCCGGAAACACCATATATTTT. Amino acid sequence: CASSFRTGTAGNTIYF.

This clonotype was recorded many times. The CDR3, as DNA: TGTGCCAGCAGTTTAAGGCTTAGTCGGACCTACGAGCAGTACTTC. The encoded protein is CASSLRLSRTYEQYF. The chain joins TRBV28 to TRBJ2-7; D ambiguous. This CDR3 has 15 amino acids. Germline values: CDR1 MDHEN, CDR2 SYDVKM. Trimming left V 2 bases short and J 2 bases short, with 13 bases between.

In its sample, this clonotype was seen many times. At one of its ends the junction is not consistent with the germline gene, which may arise from a read error. This chain connects TRBV11-1 to TRBJ2-5, with TRBD2 matching 10 bases. The CDR3 has 11 amino acids. Germline assignment: CDR1 SGHAT and CDR2 FQDESV (reference sequence). CDR3 amino acids: CASSLAGVQYF. CDR3 sequence (DNA): TGTGCCAGCAGCCTAGCGGGAGTCCAGTACTTC. The variable domain in full, completed from reference TRBV11-1 and TRBJ2-5, reads EAEVAQSPRYKITEKSQAVAFWCDPISGHATLYWYRQILGQGPELLVQFQDESVVDDSQLPKDRFSAERLKGVDSTLKIQPAELGDSAMYLCASSLAGVQYFGPGTRLLVL.

This clonotype was recorded many times. In DNA, the CDR3 is TGTGCCAGCAGTTTACAACTAGCGGAGATTTACGAGCAGTACTTC. Protein sequence: CASSLQLAEIYEQYF. The chain combines TRBV27 with TRBJ2-7, with TRBD2 matching over 8 bases. J gave up 4 bases and V 2 bases, and 7 bases lay outside the gene matches. CDR1 and CDR2 from the germline V gene are MNHEY and SMNVEV (reference sequence). The CDR3 spans 15 residues.

This clonotype came up many times. V is TRBV6-2 or TRBV6-3 and J is TRBJ2-7, with TRBD2 matching over 7 bases. V gave up 1 base and J gave up 5 bases; unmatched junction bases: 11. The length of the CDR3 is 16 residues. CDR1 is MNHEY, CDR2 SVGEGT, per germline. CDR3 sequence: CASSYYPRERIHEQYF. Here the CDR3 DNA reads TGTGCCAGCAGTTACTACCCGCGGGAGAGGATCCACGAGCAGTACTTC.

This clonotype was picked up many times. The gene calls are TRBV5-1 and TRBJ2-7; D possibly corresponds to TRBD1 (6 bases). This CDR3 has 14 amino acids. V was pared by 0 bases and J by 7 bases, with 14 bases between. Germline CDR1 is SGHRS and CDR2 is YFSETQ. CDR3 DNA sequence: TGCGCCAGCAGCTTGGGATTGGTCAGGGGTGAGCAGTACTTC. It specifies CASSLGLVRGEQYF.

This clonotype came up many times. The V call is TRBV6-2 or TRBV6-3, the J call TRBJ2-5; unclear D gene. Germline loops: CDR1 MNHEY, CDR2 SVGEGT. V lost 2 bases to trimming and J lost 2 bases, with 9 bases between them. The CDR3 consists of 14 residues. CDR3 nucleotides: TGTGCCAGCAGTTACGCCTGGGCTCAAGAGACCCAGTACTTC. It yields the protein CASSYAWAQETQYF.

In this sample, this clonotype turned up many times. V is TRBV12-3 or TRBV12-4 and J is TRBJ2-7; D gene uncertain. V lost 7 bases to trimming and J lost 6 bases, with 10 bases between them. This CDR3 is built from 11 residues. The DNA for the CDR3 is TGTGCCAGCACCCATTCCGGCGAGCAGTACTTC. Protein sequence: CASTHSGEQYF.

This clonotype was recorded many times. V is TRBV11-2 and J is TRBJ2-7; weak D call: TRBD2 (6 bases). Trimming took 0 bases from V and 3 from J, leaving 15 bases between them. The CDR3 loop spans 16 amino acids. Germline V CDR1 and CDR2: SGHAT, FQNNGV. CDR3 protein: CASSLDVEGTLYEQYF. The CDR3 nucleotides are TGTGCCAGCAGCTTAGATGTGGAGGGCACCCTCTACGAGCAGTACTTC.

This clonotype has at least ten counts. The genes are TRBV20-1 and TRBJ2-7; weak D call: TRBD1 (5 bases). This CDR3 has 12 residues. The V gene lost 0 bases and the J gene lost 5 bases, with 8 bases spanning the gap. CDR1 DFQATT and CDR2 SNEGSKA come from the germline V gene (reference sequence). In DNA form, the CDR3 reads TGCAGTGCTAGAGATTCAGGGCACGAGCAGTACTTC. Translated, it gives CSARDSGHEQYF.

In its sample, this clonotype was seen many times. V is TRBV27 and J is TRBJ2-3; perhaps TRBD2 as D (6 bases). V lost 6 bases to trimming and J lost 2 bases, with 18 bases between them. The CDR3 runs to 16 residues. CDR1 and CDR2 from the germline V gene are MNHEY and SMNVEV (reference sequence). The CDR3 coding sequence is TGTGCCAGCAGAGCAAGAGGGCGGGGTGTCACAGATACGCAGTATTTT. Translation: CASRARGRGVTDTQYF.

J is TRBJ1-5 and V is TRBV7-2; D unresolved. Germline V gene data show CDR1 as SGHTA and CDR2 as FQGNSA. There are 13 residues in the CDR3. Trimming took 6 bases from V and 9 from J, leaving 15 bases between them. The CDR3 is CASSPGLRWPQHF. Written as DNA, the CDR3 is TGTGCCAGCAGTCCGGGCCTCCGTTGGCCCCAGCATTTT.

This clonotype was detected ten times or more. The chain carries TRBV6-5 and TRBJ2-5, with unresolved D. The CDR3 sequence is 13 residues long. Germline CDR1 reads MNHEY; CDR2 reads SVGAGI. V lost 2 bases to trimming and J lost 2 bases, with 6 bases between them. CDR3 DNA: TGTGCCAGCAGTTACCATAATCAAGAGACCCAGTACTTC. Its protein is CASSYHNQETQYF.

This clonotype was picked up many times. The rearrangement uses TRBV30 and TRBJ2-5; D might be TRBD2 (5 bases). Trimming shortened V by 6 bases and J by 4 bases, and 6 bases separated the two germline ends. The CDR3 is 10 residues long. The germline V gene encodes CDR1 GTSNPN and CDR2 SVGIG (reference sequence). In DNA form, the CDR3 reads TGTGCCTGTGGACTAGAGACCCAGTACTTC. As protein: CACGLETQYF.

The sample holds many counts of this clonotype. The chain recombines TRBV28 with TRBJ2-5; 8 bases match TRBD1. The germline V gene encodes CDR1 MDHEN and CDR2 SYDVKM. This CDR3 region has 15 residues. V lost 3 bases, J lost 1 base, and 4 bases stayed unmatched. The CDR3 coding sequence is TGTGCCAGCAGTTTTTCAGGACAGGGCCAAGAGACCCAGTACTTC. Amino acid sequence: CASSFSGQGQETQYF.

This clonotype has at least ten counts. The chain carries TRBV28 and TRBJ2-7; 9 positions agree with TRBD1. The CDR3 runs to 14 residues. Trimming removed 2 bases from V and 4 bases from J; junction bases left unmatched: 3. Germline V gives CDR1 MDHEN, CDR2 SYDVKM. This CDR3 is CASSLGTGTYEQYF. The CDR3 nucleotides read TGTGCCAGCAGTTTAGGGACAGGGACTTACGAGCAGTACTTC.

This clonotype was recorded a few times. The rearrangement joins TRBV12-3 or TRBV12-4 to TRBJ1-2; D not certain. The CDR3 contains 14 residues. Trimming stripped 6 bases from V and 8 bases from J, with 19 bases between. DNA for the CDR3: TGTGCCAGCAGGACGGGATCCCATAGGGAAGGCTACACCTTC. Protein sequence: CASRTGSHREGYTF.